This T cell receptor (beta chain) emerged from a study of blood T cell repertoires in COVID-19. Across the whole study: Acute-phase and convalescent COVID-19 samples originated in the United States, Italy and Spain.

Produced via immunoSEQ multiplex PCR; TCRdb's table is partial and in-frame only. The table lists about 140,000 clones, roughly 86% of them singletons, with approximately 10% in the top ten. V gave up 3 bases and J gave up 3 bases, with 7 bases separating them. Germline V gives CDR1 KGHDR, CDR2 SFDVKD. The CDR3 sequence is 13 residues long. This clone was seen only once. Sequenced sample: peripheral blood. The genes are TRBV24-1 and TRBJ1-2; no clear D gene. The clonotype originates from a man aged 50-59 years with active or convalescent COVID-19. The CDR3 DNA is TGTGCCACCAGTGATATGAGGGACTATGGCTACACCTTC. It is translated as CATSDMRDYGYTF.